This T cell receptor (beta chain) was identified during a study of T-cell reconstitution after alpha-beta-depleted transplantation in children (dated by TCRdb to 2015 to 2016). Context from the whole study: Using TCR repertoire profiling, the study quantitatively followed how T-cell immune reconstitution unfolded in children after TCRalphabeta/CD19-depleted allogeneic hematopoietic cell transplantation.

Library construction relied on PCR. TCRdb shows the sequencer as Illumina HiSeq 2500. Molecular barcoding was employed in the preparation of TCR libraries, with unique molecular identifiers being used to normalize TCRbeta repertoire quantification. Starting from the raw public reads, TCRdb applied fastp trimming at Q25, assembled clones with MiXCR and retained in-frame beta chains. Rows with a matching CDR3 protein are joined into one entry that keeps the most common DNA and genes. The sample contains around 440,000 distinct CDR3 sequences, roughly a tenth of them found a single time. Of the sample, approximately 2% is held by the ten largest clones. Beyond this particular receptor, the publication reports: The high TCRbeta diversity at day 60 in some patients was ascribed to recipient T cells and intrathymic progenitors that had survived conditioning. Over subsequent months, a decline in hyperexpanded clone frequencies was noted, and after one year, T-cell counts and TCRbeta diversity were mostly ascribed to newly produced T cells. The apparently early recovery of alphabetaT-cell counts about two months after transplant reportedly depended on only several hundred rapidly expanded clones that came from non-depleted graft cells.

This clonotype showed up many times. The antigen it recognizes is unknown. Qualities for individual bases were not recorded, and no much larger clone is one base off. According to the study, the label for this sample's treatment or condition signals: allogeneic hematopoietic cell transplantation with graft depleted of TCRalphabeta T cells and CD19 B cells. Transplant recipients were children who received TCRalphabeta/CD19-depleted allogeneic hematopoietic cell grafts. The germline V gene (reference sequence) provides CDR1 LNHDA and CDR2 SQIVND. From its cysteine to its phenylalanine, the CDR3 spans 16 amino acids. The CDR3 DNA has 48 bases and is translated from base 1. V is pruned by 4 bases and J by 1 base, leaving 5 bases of the junction without a gene match.

This clonotype was sampled from a child aged 2-15 years with inherited bone marrow failure, due to receive a stem cell transplant. Sequenced here: PBMCs, sampled before TCRalphabeta/CD19-depleted stem cell transplant. This receptor chain uses TRBV19 and TRBJ2-3; 10 of the junction bases match TRBD2. The CDR3 reads as follows: CASSRIAGGGTDTQYF. In nucleotides, the sequence is TGTGCCAGTAGTAGAATAGCGGGAGGCGGCACAGATACGCAGTATTTT.